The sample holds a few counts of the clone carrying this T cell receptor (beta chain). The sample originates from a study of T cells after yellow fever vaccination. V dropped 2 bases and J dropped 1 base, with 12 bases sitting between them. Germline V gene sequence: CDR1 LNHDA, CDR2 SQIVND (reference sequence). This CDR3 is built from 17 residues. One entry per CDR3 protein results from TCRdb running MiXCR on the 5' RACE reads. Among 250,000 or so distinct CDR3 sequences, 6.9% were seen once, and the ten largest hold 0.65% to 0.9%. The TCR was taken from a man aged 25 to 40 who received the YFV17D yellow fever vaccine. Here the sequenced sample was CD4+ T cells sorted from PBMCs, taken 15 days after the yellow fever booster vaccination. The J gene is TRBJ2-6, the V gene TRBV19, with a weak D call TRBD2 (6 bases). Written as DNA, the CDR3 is TGTGCCAGTAGTATAAGGGGAGGAACTTCTGGGGCCAACGTCCTGACTTTC. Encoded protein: CASSIRGGTSGANVLTF.